The entry below gives a single TCR beta chain sequence along with its context. What it binds is unknown. Researchers tagged individual cDNA molecules with unique molecular identifiers. MiXCR, run by TCRdb on the 5' RACE reads, gives a single entry per CDR3 protein. The sample has 45,000 or so distinct CDR3 sequences, 5.5% to 6.5% seen once. This CDR3 is built from 14 residues. The V gene lost 6 bases and the J gene lost 10 bases, with 19 bases spanning the gap. The sample belongs to a study of early T cells in non-severe SARS-CoV-2 infection. Study-wide findings and caveats: Matching against VDJdb likely underestimated virus-specific expansions, favoring anti-spike CD8.

This clonotype originated in an adult who was a healthcare worker with PCR-confirmed SARS-CoV-2 infection or an uninfected control (not recorded which). Sequenced: whole blood. The chain employs TRBV12-3 or TRBV12-4 and TRBJ1-5; perhaps TRBD1 as D (6 bases). The DNA of the CDR3 is TGTGCCAGCAGGCCCAGCAGGGGTGAGGAACCCCAGCATTTT. Amino acids: CASRPSRGEEPQHF.